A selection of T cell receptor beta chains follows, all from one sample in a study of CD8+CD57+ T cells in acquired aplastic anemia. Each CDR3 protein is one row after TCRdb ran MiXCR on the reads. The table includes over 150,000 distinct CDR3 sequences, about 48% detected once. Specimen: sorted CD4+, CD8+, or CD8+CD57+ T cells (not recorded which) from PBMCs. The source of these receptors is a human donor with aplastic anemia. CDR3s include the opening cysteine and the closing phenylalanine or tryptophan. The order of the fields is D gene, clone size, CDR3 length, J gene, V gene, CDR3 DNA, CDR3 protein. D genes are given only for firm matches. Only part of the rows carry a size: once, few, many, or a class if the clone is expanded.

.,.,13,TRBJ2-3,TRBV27,TGTGCCAGCAGTTTCTCGAGGACAGATACGCAGTATTTT,CASSFSRTDTQYF
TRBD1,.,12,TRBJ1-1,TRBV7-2,TGTGCCAGCAGCACGAGACAGGGCGAAGCTTTCTTT,CASSTRQGEAFF
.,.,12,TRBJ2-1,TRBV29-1,TGCAGCGTTGTAGGTGGGGCAGGTGAGCAGTTCTTC,CSVVGGAGEQFF
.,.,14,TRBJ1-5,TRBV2,TGTGCCAGCAGTGAGATCTGGAGCAATCAGCCCCAGCATTTT,CASSEIWSNQPQHF
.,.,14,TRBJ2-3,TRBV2,TGTGCCAGCACCGGCCTAGGGAGCACAGATACGCAGTATTTT,CASTGLGSTDTQYF
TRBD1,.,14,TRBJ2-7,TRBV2,TGTGCCAGCAGAGAGGGGACAGGGGCCCACGAGCAGTACTTC,CASREGTGAHEQYF
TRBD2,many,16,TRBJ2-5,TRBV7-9,TGTGCCAGCAGCCTCGGACTAGCGGGGCCCCAAGAGACCCAGTACTTC,CASSLGLAGPQETQYF
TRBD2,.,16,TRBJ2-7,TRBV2,TGTGCCAGCATCGGGAGGGCCGGGGAGAGGGGGTACGAGCAGTACTTC,CASIGRAGERGYEQYF
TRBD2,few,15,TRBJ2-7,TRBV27,TGTGCCAGCAGGCCCGGACTAGCGGGGGGGTACGAGCAGTACTTC,CASRPGLAGGYEQYF
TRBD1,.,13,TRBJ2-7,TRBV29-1,TGCAGCGTACCGGGACAGGGGGTTGGCGAGCAGTACTTC,CSVPGQGVGEQYF
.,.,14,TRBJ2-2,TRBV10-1,TGCGCCAGCAGTGAGTTCTGGGACACCGGGGAGCTGTTTTTT,CASSEFWDTGELFF
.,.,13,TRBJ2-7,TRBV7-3,TGTGCCAGCAGCTTCGTTCTAGCCTACGAGCAGTACTTC,CASSFVLAYEQYF
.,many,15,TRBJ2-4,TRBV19,TGTGCCAGTACGACACAGGGACGAGCCAAAAACATTCAGTACTTC,CASTTQGRAKNIQYF
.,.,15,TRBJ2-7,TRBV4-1,TGCGCCAGCAGCCAAGAGAGGGTAGGAGGGCACGAGCAGTACTTC,CASSQERVGGHEQYF
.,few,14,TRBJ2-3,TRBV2,TGTGCCAGCAGTGGGCAGACTTACACAGATACGCAGTATTTT,CASSGQTYTDTQYF
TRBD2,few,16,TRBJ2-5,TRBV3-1,TGCGCCAGCAGCCAAGATGGCGGGAGGGAACAAGAGACCCAGTACTTC,CASSQDGGREQETQYF
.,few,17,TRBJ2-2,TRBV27,TGTGCCAGCAGCCCTTCTGTGGGCGATACGAACACCGGGGAGCTGTTTTTT,CASSPSVGDTNTGELFF
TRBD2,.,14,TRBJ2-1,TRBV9,TGTGCCAGCAGCACAAGCGGGGGGTCCAATGAGCGGTTCTTC,CASSTSGGSNERFF
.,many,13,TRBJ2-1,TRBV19,TGTGCCAGTAGTATAGGCCAAATCAATGAGCAGTTCTTC,CASSIGQINEQFF
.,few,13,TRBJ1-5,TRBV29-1,TGCAGCGTTGTTTTTAATCTCAATCAGCCCCAGCATTTT,CSVVFNLNQPQHF
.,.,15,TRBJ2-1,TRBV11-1,TGTGCCAGCAGCTCTAGGGGTGGGGGTTCTATTGAGCAGTTCTTC,CASSSRGGGSIEQFF
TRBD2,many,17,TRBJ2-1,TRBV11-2,TGTGCCAGCAGCGTTACATCACTAGCGGGGGAAAACAATGAGCAGTTCTTC,CASSVTSLAGENNEQFF
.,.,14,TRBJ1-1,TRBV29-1,TGCAGCGTGGCGGGGAGAGGGGGAAGTACTGAAGCTTTCTTT,CSVAGRGGSTEAFF
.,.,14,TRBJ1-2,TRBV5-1,TGCGCCAGCAGCTTGGAGCCAACTAACTATGGCTACACCTTC,CASSLEPTNYGYTF